The 17 T cell receptor beta chains reported below all come from one sample, sequenced in a study of shared clonotypes between healthy human individuals (dated by TCRdb to 2018 to 2021). CD8 naive samples consisted of CD45RO-negative cells that were positively selected for CCR7, yielding a CD45RA+CCR7+ population without TemRA cells. The library was generated by the immunoSEQ multiplex PCR assay. TCRdb holds this immuneACCESS table with in-frame rearrangements only. Some clones are missing; in checked studies, unresolved V genes explain under half, and the rest has no known cause. The sample table shows fewer than 700,000 clones, and approximately 95% are seen once. The ten biggest clones cover approximately 0.11% of the sample. The sequenced sample consisted of naive CD8+ T cells sorted from blood. The cell subset or site label corresponds to: CD45RA+CCR7+. These receptor sequences come from a woman aged 25 to 39 in good health.

The J gene is TRBJ2-7, the V gene TRBV18, with TRBD2 matching over 11 bases. The CDR3 sequence is 15 residues long. Germline loops: CDR1 KGHSH, CDR2 LQKENI. V was pared by 3 bases and J by 2 bases, with 3 bases of the junction left unmatched. The CDR3 DNA reads as TGTGCCAGCTCACCGCTGACTAGCGGGACCTACGAGCAGTACTTC. Protein product: CASSPLTSGTYEQYF.

The rearrangement links TRBV19 to TRBJ2-2, with 9 bases identical to TRBD2. The CDR3 covers 15 residues. V was clipped by 3 bases and J by 6 bases; unmatched bases: 5. CDR1 LNHDA and CDR2 SQIVND come from the germline V gene (reference sequence). The CDR3 DNA reads TGTGCCAGTAGTATTCCCACTAGCGGGTCCGGGGAGCTGTTTTTT. Protein product: CASSIPTSGSGELFF.

The CDR3: CASSDGGPIVEAFF. The CDR3 DNA reads as TGCGCCAGCAGTGACGGGGGGCCCATAGTTGAAGCTTTCTTT. The chain carries TRBV10-2 and TRBJ1-1; tentatively, D is TRBD1 (6 bases). The CDR3 contains 14 residues. The V end was cut by 3 bases, the J end by 7 bases, with 15 bases between. CDR1 WSHSY and CDR2 SAAADI come from the germline V gene.

This chain connects TRBV30 to TRBJ1-2; D gene unclear. Trimming stripped 6 bases from V and 4 bases from J, with 9 bases between. CDR1 is GTSNPN, CDR2 SVGIG, per germline (reference sequence). CDR3 size: 11 residues. The CDR3, as DNA: TGTGCCTGCCGGGAGTCCTATGGCTACACCTTC. Translated, it gives CACRESYGYTF.

This clone has just one count. J is TRBJ2-7 and V is TRBV27, with D perhaps assigned TRBD1 or TRBD2 (5 bases each). Trimming pared 5 bases from V and 0 bases from J, leaving 11 bases between. From germline, CDR1 is MNHEY and CDR2 SMNVEV (reference sequence). This CDR3 is built from 14 residues. CDR3 in amino acids: CASSPRDASYEQYF. In nucleotides, the CDR3 is TGTGCCAGCAGTCCACGGGACGCCTCCTACGAGCAGTACTTC.

This clone was seen a handful of times. Here the CDR3 reads CASTGTASGYTF. The CDR3 DNA reads TGTGCCAGCACTGGGACAGCGAGTGGCTACACCTTC. This sequence joins TRBV6-6 and TRBJ1-2, with 7 bases matching TRBD1. Germline V gene sequence: CDR1 MNHNY, CDR2 SVGAGI (reference sequence). V lost 7 bases, J lost 7 bases, and 6 bases stayed unmatched. The CDR3 is made up of 12 amino acids.

The chain has TRBV10-1 and TRBJ1-1, with 7 bases lining up with TRBD1. Per the germline V gene, CDR1 is WNHNN and CDR2 is SYGVQD (reference sequence). CDR3 length equals 13 residues. J was trimmed by 5 bases and V by 11 bases; bases with no gene match: 11. CDR3 DNA: TGCGCCCGCTTTCAGGGGGTTAAGACTGAAGCTTTCTTT. Its translation is CARFQGVKTEAFF.

The rearrangement joins TRBV6-4 to TRBJ2-1; 14 bases fit TRBD2. The CDR3 is 16 amino acids. In germline, CDR1 is MRHNA, CDR2 SNTAGT. V shed 4 bases, J shed 6 bases, and the junction held 5 bases outside the gene matches. CDR3 loop: CASSASGLAGVNEQFF. In DNA form, the CDR3 reads TGTGCCAGCAGTGCGTCGGGACTAGCGGGAGTCAATGAGCAGTTCTTC.

The J gene is TRBJ1-1, the V gene TRBV19, with 9 bases identical to TRBD1. CDR1 LNHDA and CDR2 SQIVND come from the germline V gene (reference sequence). The length of the CDR3 is 12 residues. With 7 bases clipped from V and 7 bases from J, the junction kept 4 bases outside the gene matches. The CDR3 DNA sequence: TGTGCCAGTAATGACAGGGGGATTGAAGCTTTCTTT. This gives the protein CASNDRGIEAFF.

V gene TRBV7-8 combines with J gene TRBJ2-5; D is undetermined. Looked up from germline, CDR1 is SGHVS and CDR2 is FQNEAQ. V was cut by 2 bases and J by 0 bases, with 7 bases left in between. This CDR3 has 14 amino acids. This CDR3 is CASSLQANQETQYF. CDR3 DNA sequence: TGTGCCAGCAGCTTACAGGCCAACCAAGAGACCCAGTACTTC.

This clone was seen just once. The genes are TRBV11-2 and TRBJ2-7; unclear D gene. This CDR3 contains 12 residues. The V end lost 1 base, the J end lost 3 bases, and 4 bases lay between the germline ends. Germline CDR1 reads SGHAT; CDR2 reads FQNNGV. The CDR3: CASSLVYYEQYF. DNA for the CDR3: TGTGCCAGCAGCTTAGTTTACTACGAGCAGTACTTC. Complete variable domain (other parts from reference TRBV11-2 and TRBJ2-7): EAGVAQSPRYKIIEKRQSVAFWCNPISGHATLYWYQQILGQGPKLLIQFQNNGVVDDSQLPKDRFSAERLKGVDSTLKIQPAKLEDSAVYLCASSLVYYEQYFGPGTRLTVT.

A note on this clone: This sample also contains other DNA sequences that code for the same CDR3. This sequence joins TRBV6-5 and TRBJ2-7, with TRBD1 matching 9 bases. The V gene end was trimmed by 8 bases and the J gene end by 4 bases; junction bases not matched to a gene: 6. The germline gives CDR1 MNHEY, CDR2 SVGAGI. This CDR3 region has 13 residues. The chain's CDR3 is CASSLDRGYEQYF. The CDR3 nucleotides read TGTGCCAGCTCATTGGACAGGGGATACGAGCAGTACTTC.

The V gene is TRBV7-9, the J gene TRBJ1-4; 9 nucleotides line up with TRBD1. This CDR3 is 16 amino acids long. Germline trimming cut 3 bases from V and 6 bases from J; bases unmatched to any gene: 8. Germline V gene sequence: CDR1 SEHNR, CDR2 FQNEAQ (reference sequence). CDR3 sequence reads: CASSLSSTGGYEKLFF. The CDR3 nucleotides read TGTGCCAGCAGCTTGTCGTCGACAGGGGGGTATGAAAAACTGTTTTTT.

J is TRBJ2-7 and V is TRBV7-9, with 7 bases that match TRBD1. The CDR3 extends over 15 amino acids. The V and J ends lost 0 bases and 4 bases, in that order; junction bases with no gene match: 6. Germline-derived CDR1 and CDR2 are SEHNR and FQNEAQ (reference sequence). CDR3 in amino acids: CASSLAGGSRYEQYF. The CDR3 DNA reads as TGTGCCAGCAGCTTAGCAGGGGGCAGTCGTTACGAGCAGTACTTC.

Note on this clone: This specimen includes other DNA sequences encoding the same CDR3. The rearrangement links TRBV4-1 to TRBJ2-7; 14 positions agree with TRBD2. J lost 5 bases, V lost 4 bases, and 4 bases had no gene match. The CDR3 has 15 residues. The germline V gene has CDR1 MGHRA and CDR2 YSYEKL. The CDR3, as DNA: TGCGCCAGCAGCCCGGGACTAGCGGGAGTACACGAGCAGTACTTC. Residues: CASSPGLAGVHEQYF.

The chain combines TRBV4-2 with TRBJ1-4, with a possible D match to TRBD1 (5 bases). The CDR3 covers 17 residues. The V gene lost 0 bases and the J gene lost 6 bases, with 17 bases spanning the gap. The germline gives CDR1 LGHNA, CDR2 YNFKEQ. The DNA of the CDR3 is TGTGCCAGCAGCCAAGATCCGGCCCGGGGCGAGGATGAAAAACTGTTTTTT. Translated, it gives CASSQDPARGEDEKLFF.

This clone appeared once. This sequence joins TRBV14 and TRBJ2-7; 10 positions agree with TRBD1. The CDR3 loop spans 15 amino acids. V lost 3 bases, J lost 6 bases, and 8 bases stayed unmatched. CDR1 and CDR2 from the germline V gene are SGHDN and FVKESK. CDR3 coding DNA: TGTGCCAGCAGCCACAGGGGACAGGGGATAGGCGAGCAGTACTTC. Protein: CASSHRGQGIGEQYF.